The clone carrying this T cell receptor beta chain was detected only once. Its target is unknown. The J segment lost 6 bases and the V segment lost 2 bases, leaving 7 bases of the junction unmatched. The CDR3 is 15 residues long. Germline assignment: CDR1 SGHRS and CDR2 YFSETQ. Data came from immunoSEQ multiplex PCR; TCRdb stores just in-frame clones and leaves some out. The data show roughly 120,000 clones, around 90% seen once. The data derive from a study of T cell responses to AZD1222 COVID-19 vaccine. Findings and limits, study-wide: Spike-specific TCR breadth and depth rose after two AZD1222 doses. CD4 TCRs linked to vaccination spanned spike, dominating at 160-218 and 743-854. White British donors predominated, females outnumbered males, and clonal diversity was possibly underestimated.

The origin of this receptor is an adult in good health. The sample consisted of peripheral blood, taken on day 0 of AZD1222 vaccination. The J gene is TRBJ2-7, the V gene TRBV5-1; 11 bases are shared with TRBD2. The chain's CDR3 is CASSFGTSGSSEQYF. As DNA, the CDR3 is TGCGCCAGCAGCTTTGGTACTAGCGGGAGCAGCGAGCAGTACTTC.